Listed here are 5 T cell receptor beta chains from one sample, sequenced in a study of beta chain features in type 1 diabetes. Expressed TCRB transcripts were sequenced, since all the RNA that had been isolated was reverse transcribed. Clones were read by immunoSEQ multiplex PCR, and TCRdb kept only the in-frame ones, dropping some. The sample includes about 40,000 clones, 45% to 50% of them seen just once. The material sequenced was central memory CD4+ T cells from blood. Receptor source: a young woman in good health.

J is TRBJ1-2 and V is TRBV7-2; maybe TRBD1 (5 bases). Trimming removed 5 bases at V and 4 bases at J, with 17 bases between. In germline, CDR1 is SGHTA, CDR2 FQGNSA. The length of the CDR3 is 15 residues. CDR3 nucleotides: TGTACCAGCAGCACCCGTGGGGCCGCCGGCTATGGCTACACCTTC. It yields the protein CTSSTRGAAGYGYTF.

This chain uses TRBV7-9 with TRBJ1-1; TRBD1 matches 8 bases. The CDR3 sequence is 13 residues long. Trimming at V came to 4 bases and at J to 4 bases, leaving 2 bases not matched to a gene. Germline values: CDR1 SEHNR, CDR2 FQNEAQ (reference sequence). CDR3 in amino acids: CASSSQGATEAFF. DNA for the CDR3: TGTGCCAGCAGCTCGCAGGGGGCCACTGAAGCTTTCTTT.

The V and J genes are TRBV2 and TRBJ2-5; 7 nucleotides agree with TRBD1. The CDR3 is made up of 14 amino acids. Looked up from germline, CDR1 is SNHLY and CDR2 is FYNNEI. V dropped 5 bases and J dropped 2; count of bases not matched to a gene: 5. The CDR3, as DNA: TGTGCCAGCAGTCCTGGGACAGTACAAGAGACCCAGTACTTC. Translating it yields CASSPGTVQETQYF. The whole variable domain, remainder taken from reference TRBV2 and TRBJ2-5, is EPEVTQTPSHQVTQMGQEVILRCVPISNHLYFYWYRQILGQKVEFLVSFYNNEISEKSEIFDDQFSVERPDGSNFTLKIRSTKLEDSAMYFCASSPGTVQETQYFGPGTRLLVL.

This clone has just a few counts. V gene TRBV7-2 combines with J gene TRBJ2-5, with TRBD2 as a possible D gene (5 bases). Trimming cost V 3 bases and J 4 bases, with 18 bases left between them. Germline CDR1 is SGHTA and CDR2 is FQGNSA. CDR3 length equals 16 residues. CDR3 residues: CASSLGRGQLTETQYF. CDR3 sequence (DNA): TGTGCCAGCAGCTTGGGCAGAGGGCAATTGACAGAGACCCAGTACTTC. Drawing the rest from reference TRBV7-2 and TRBJ2-5, the complete variable domain is GAGVSQSPSNKVTEKGKDVELRCDPISGHTALYWYRQSLGQGLEFLIYFQGNSAPDKSGLPSDRFSAERTGGSVSTLTIQRTQQEDSAVYLCASSLGRGQLTETQYFGPGTRLLVL.

This clone showed up just a few times. The chain recombines TRBV15 with TRBJ2-5, with a weak D call TRBD1 (5 bases). This CDR3 comprises 14 residues. Trimming cost V 5 bases and J 4 bases, with 14 bases left between them. Germline lookup yields CDR1 LNHNV and CDR2 YYDKDF (reference sequence). The CDR3 sequence is CATSPRREGETQYF. As DNA, the CDR3 is TGTGCCACCAGCCCCCGCAGGGAAGGAGAGACCCAGTACTTC.